This is a list of T cell receptor beta chains from one sample in a study of cytomegalovirus exposure and HLA in healthy donors. Produced via immunoSEQ multiplex PCR; TCRdb's table is partial and in-frame only. The sample contains approximately 190,000 clones, more than 75% of which appear only once. The sample consisted of PBMCs. These receptors were taken from a woman aged 25 to 45 in good health and CMV-seropositive. Each CDR3 is given with its conserved first and last residue. A D gene is named only where the DNA matches it firmly. Clone size is shown for a subset of rows, as once, few, many or a class of expanded clone.

J gene,clone size,D gene,V gene,CDR3 DNA,CDR3 protein
TRBJ2-2,.,.,TRBV9,TGTGCCAGCAGCGTGACAGGGAACACCGGGGAGCTGTTTTTT,CASSVTGNTGELFF
TRBJ2-3,.,.,TRBV7-7,TGTGCTAGCAGCTTAGGCGCTGGCACAGATACGCAGTATTTT,CASSLGAGTDTQYF
TRBJ2-7,few,.,TRBV6-5,TGTGCCAGCAGTCCGGCGGGACCGATTTACGAGCAGTACTTC,CASSPAGPIYEQYF
TRBJ1-3,.,TRBD1,TRBV7-9,TGTGCCAGCAGCTCGGGACAGAGGATTCCGCCCATATATTTT,CASSSGQRIPPIYF
TRBJ2-5,.,TRBD2,TRBV4-1,TGCGCCAGCAGCCAAGAAGGGGCTAGCGGGGGAGAGACCCAGTACTTC,CASSQEGASGGETQYF
TRBJ2-5,.,TRBD2,TRBV28,TGTGCCAGCACTACATGGGGTACTAGCGGGAGTGGAGAGACCCAGTACTTC,CASTTWGTSGSGETQYF
TRBJ2-7,.,.,TRBV30,TGTGCCTGGAGTGTACGCAGGGAGGCCCACTACGAGCAGTACTTC,CAWSVRREAHYEQYF
TRBJ2-3,.,TRBD2,TRBV4-3,TGCGCCAGCAGCCAAGAAGGGGTAGCGGGAGGCCCAGATACGCAGTATTTT,CASSQEGVAGGPDTQYF
TRBJ2-2,.,.,TRBV5-1,TGCGCCAGCAGCTTGGAATCTAGCGCCAACACCGGGGAGCTGTTTTTT,CASSLESSANTGELFF
TRBJ2-6,.,.,TRBV7-9,TGTTCCAGCAGCCCGTGGGCAGCCGGGGCCAACGTCCTGACTTTC,CSSSPWAAGANVLTF
TRBJ1-1,.,TRBD1,TRBV5-6,TGTGCCAGCAGCGTAGGACAGGGAACCGAAGCTTTCTTT,CASSVGQGTEAFF
TRBJ2-3,once,TRBD2,TRBV15,TGTGCCACCAGCAGAGTAGCTAGCGGGAGCGGCACGCAGTATTTT,CATSRVASGSGTQYF
TRBJ2-2,.,.,TRBV4-2,TGTGCCAGCAGCCAAGAGGTGGAGCCCGGGGAGCTGTTTTTT,CASSQEVEPGELFF
TRBJ2-7,.,.,TRBV7-9,TGTGCCAGCAGCTCCATCCCGACAGACGAGCAGTACTTC,CASSSIPTDEQYF
TRBJ2-7,.,.,TRBV5-4,TGTGCCAGCAGCTTTAGCGGCTACGAGCAGTACTTC,CASSFSGYEQYF
TRBJ1-1,.,TRBD1,TRBV27,TGTGCCAGCAGTTTAGGTCCAGGGGGTCGAAACACTGAAGCTTTCTTT,CASSLGPGGRNTEAFF
TRBJ2-2,.,TRBD1,TRBV30,TGTGCCTGGAGTGTTAGGGGGCTAAACACCGGGGAGCTGTTTTTT,CAWSVRGLNTGELFF
TRBJ1-1,.,TRBD1,TRBV28,TGTGCCAGCAGTTTAGGACAGGGGAACACTGAAGCTTTCTTT,CASSLGQGNTEAFF
TRBJ2-1,.,.,TRBV7-2,TGTGCCAGCAGCTTAATCGCAGTTTACAATGAGCAGTTCTTC,CASSLIAVYNEQFF
TRBJ1-1,.,.,TRBV5-1,TGCGCCAGCAGCTTCGGTAGGACAACTGAAGCTTTCTTT,CASSFGRTTEAFF
TRBJ1-2,.,.,TRBV9,TGTGCCAGCAGCGTAGAGGAGGCGGCAGGGGATGGCTACACCTTC,CASSVEEAAGDGYTF
TRBJ2-1,.,.,TRBV4-1,TGCGCCAGCAGCCAAGATGGCAGGGTCTACAATGAGCAGTTCTTC,CASSQDGRVYNEQFF